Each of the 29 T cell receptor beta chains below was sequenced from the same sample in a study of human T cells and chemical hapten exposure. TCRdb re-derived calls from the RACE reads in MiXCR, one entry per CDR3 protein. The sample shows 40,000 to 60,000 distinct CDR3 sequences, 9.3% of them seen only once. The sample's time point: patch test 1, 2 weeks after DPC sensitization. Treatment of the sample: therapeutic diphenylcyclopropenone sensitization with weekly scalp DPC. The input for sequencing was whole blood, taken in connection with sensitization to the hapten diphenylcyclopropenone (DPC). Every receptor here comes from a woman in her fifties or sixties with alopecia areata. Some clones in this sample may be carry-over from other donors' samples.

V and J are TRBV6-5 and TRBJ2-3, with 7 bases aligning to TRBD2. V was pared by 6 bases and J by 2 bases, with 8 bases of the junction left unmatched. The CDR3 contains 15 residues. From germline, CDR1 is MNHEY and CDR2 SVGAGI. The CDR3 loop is CASSRGTTNTDTQYF. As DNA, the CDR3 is TGTGCCAGCAGCCGAGGGACTACCAACACAGATACGCAGTATTTT.

The CDR3: CASSSTVGAEAFF. As DNA, the CDR3 is TGTGCCAGCAGCTCGACAGTAGGGGCTGAAGCTTTCTTT. The chain has TRBV27 and TRBJ1-1, with D possibly being TRBD1 (5 bases). Deletions cut 6 bases from V and 6 bases from J, with 14 bases between. The V gene's germline CDR1 is MNHEY and CDR2 SMNVEV (reference sequence). This CDR3 has 13 residues.

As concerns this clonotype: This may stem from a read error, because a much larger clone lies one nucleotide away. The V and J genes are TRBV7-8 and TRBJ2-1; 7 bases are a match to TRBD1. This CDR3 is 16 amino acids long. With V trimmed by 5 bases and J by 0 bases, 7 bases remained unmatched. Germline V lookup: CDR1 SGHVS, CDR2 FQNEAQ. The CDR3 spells CASSLRSGGSYNEQFF. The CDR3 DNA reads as TGTGCCAGCAGCCTACGATCAGGGGGCTCCTACAATGAGCAGTTCTTC.

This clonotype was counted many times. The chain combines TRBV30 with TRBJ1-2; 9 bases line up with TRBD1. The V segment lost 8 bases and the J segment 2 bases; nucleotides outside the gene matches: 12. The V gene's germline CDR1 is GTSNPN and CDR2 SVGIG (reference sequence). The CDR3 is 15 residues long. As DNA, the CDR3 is TGTGCCGAAGACAGGGGGTCGGGTCCAAACTATGGCTACACCTTC. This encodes CAEDRGSGPNYGYTF.

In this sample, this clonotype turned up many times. The CDR3 spells CSASDGRPQHF. Here the CDR3 DNA reads TGCAGTGCTAGCGACGGACGGCCCCAGCATTTT. The chain links TRBV20-1 to TRBJ1-5; D remains ambiguous. This CDR3 region has 11 residues. The V gene's germline CDR1 is DFQATT and CDR2 SNEGSKA (reference sequence). The V end was cut by 3 bases, the J end by 9 bases, with 9 bases between.

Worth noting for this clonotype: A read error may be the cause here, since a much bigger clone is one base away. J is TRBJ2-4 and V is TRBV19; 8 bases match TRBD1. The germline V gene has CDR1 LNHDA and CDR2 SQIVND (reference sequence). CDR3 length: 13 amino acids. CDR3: CAGSKDRDSIQYF. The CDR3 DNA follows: TGTGCCGGTAGTAAGGACAGGGATAGCATTCAGTACTTC.

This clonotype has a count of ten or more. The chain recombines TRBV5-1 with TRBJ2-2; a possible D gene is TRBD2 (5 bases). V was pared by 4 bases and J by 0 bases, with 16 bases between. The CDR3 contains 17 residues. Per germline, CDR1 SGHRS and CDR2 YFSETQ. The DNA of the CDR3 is TGCGCCAGCAGCAAACTAGGACCGAACCCGAACACCGGGGAGCTGTTTTTT. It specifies CASSKLGPNPNTGELFF.

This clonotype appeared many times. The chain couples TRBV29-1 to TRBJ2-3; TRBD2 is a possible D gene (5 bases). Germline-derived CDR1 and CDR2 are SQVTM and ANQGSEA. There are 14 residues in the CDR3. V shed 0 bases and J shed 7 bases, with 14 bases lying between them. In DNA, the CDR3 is TGCAGCGTTGAAGATCCCTCTACTAGGAATACGCAGTATTTT. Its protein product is CSVEDPSTRNTQYF.

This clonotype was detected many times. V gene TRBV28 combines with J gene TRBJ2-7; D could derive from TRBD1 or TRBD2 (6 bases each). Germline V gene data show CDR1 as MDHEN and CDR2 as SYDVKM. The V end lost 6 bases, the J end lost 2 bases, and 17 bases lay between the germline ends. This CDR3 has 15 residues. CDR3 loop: CASRRAGQPPYEQYF. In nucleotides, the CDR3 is TGTGCCAGCAGAAGGGCGGGACAACCACCCTACGAGCAGTACTTC.

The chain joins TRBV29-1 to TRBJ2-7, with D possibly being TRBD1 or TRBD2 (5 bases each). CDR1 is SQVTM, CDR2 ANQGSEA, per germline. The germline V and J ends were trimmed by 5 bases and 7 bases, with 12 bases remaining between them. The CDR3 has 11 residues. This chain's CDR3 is CSVPVGDEQYF. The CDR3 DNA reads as TGCAGCGTTCCGGTGGGGGATGAGCAGTACTTC.

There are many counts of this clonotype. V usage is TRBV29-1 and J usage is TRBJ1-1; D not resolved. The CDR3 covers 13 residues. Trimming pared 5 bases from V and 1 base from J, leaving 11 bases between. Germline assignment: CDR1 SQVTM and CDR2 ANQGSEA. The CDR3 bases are TGCAGCGTTTTATGGCGGACGAACACTGAAGCTTTCTTT. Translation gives CSVLWRTNTEAFF.

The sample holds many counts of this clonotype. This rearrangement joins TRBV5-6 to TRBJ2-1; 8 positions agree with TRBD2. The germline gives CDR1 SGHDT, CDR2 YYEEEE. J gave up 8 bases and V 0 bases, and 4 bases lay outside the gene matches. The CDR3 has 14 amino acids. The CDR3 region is CASSLVRTSYEQFF. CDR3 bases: TGTGCCAGCAGCTTGGTCAGGACTAGCTATGAGCAGTTCTTC.

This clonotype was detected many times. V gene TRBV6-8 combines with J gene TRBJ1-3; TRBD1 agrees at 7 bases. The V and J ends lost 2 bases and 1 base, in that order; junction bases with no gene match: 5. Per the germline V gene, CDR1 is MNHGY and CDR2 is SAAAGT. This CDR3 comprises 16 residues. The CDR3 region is CASSYAAGGSGNTIYF. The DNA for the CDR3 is TGTGCCAGCAGTTACGCGGCAGGGGGGTCTGGAAACACCATATATTTT.

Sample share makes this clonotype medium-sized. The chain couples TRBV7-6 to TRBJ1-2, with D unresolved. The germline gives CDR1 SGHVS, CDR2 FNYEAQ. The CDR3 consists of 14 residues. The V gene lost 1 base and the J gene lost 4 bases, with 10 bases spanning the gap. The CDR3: CASSLGPTVYGYTF. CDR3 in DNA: TGTGCCAGCAGCTTAGGCCCGACTGTCTATGGCTACACCTTC. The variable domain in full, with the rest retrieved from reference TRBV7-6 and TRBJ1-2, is GAGVSQSPRYKVTKRGQDVALRCDPISGHVSLYWYRQALGQGPEFLTYFNYEAQQDKSGLPNDRFSAERPEGSISTLTIQRTEQRDSAMYRCASSLGPTVYGYTFGSGTRLTVV.

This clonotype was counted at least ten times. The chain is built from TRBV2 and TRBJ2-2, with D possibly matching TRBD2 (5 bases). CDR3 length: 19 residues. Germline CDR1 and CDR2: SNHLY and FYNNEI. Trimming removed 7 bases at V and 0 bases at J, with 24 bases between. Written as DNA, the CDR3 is TGTGCCAGCACCCCGGGAAGGTTTATAGGTCGCGCGAACACCGGGGAGCTGTTTTTT. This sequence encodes CASTPGRFIGRANTGELFF.

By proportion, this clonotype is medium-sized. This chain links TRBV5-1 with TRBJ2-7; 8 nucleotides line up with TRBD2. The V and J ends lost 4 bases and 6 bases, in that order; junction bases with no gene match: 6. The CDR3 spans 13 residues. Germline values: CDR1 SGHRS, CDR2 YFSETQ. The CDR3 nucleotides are TGCGCCAGCAGCCCGGGACTAGAGGGCGAGCAGTACTTC. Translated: CASSPGLEGEQYF.

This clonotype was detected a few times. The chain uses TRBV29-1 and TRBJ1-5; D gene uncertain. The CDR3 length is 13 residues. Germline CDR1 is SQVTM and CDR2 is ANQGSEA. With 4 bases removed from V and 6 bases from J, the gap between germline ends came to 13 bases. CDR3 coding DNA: TGCAGCGTTGGCGGCGGCGGTAGTCAGCCCCAGCATTTT. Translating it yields CSVGGGGSQPQHF.

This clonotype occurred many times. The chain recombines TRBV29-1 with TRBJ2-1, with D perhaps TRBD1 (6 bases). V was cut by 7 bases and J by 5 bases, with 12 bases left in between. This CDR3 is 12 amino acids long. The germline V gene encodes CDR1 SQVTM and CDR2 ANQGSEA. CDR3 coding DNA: TGCAGCGGAAGACAGGTTAACAATGAGCAGTTCTTC. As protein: CSGRQVNNEQFF.

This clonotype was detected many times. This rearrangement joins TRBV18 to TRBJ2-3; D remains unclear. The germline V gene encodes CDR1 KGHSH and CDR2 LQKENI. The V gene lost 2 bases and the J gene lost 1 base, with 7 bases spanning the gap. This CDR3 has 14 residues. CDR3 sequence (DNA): TGTGCCAGCTCACCATCCGGAGGCACAGATACGCAGTATTTT. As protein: CASSPSGGTDTQYF.

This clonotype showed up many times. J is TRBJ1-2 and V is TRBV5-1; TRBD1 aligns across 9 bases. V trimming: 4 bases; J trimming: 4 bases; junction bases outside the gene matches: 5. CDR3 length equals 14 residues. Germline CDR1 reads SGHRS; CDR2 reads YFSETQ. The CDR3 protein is CASSLGQGVYGYTF. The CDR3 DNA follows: TGCGCCAGCAGCCTGGGACAGGGTGTCTATGGCTACACCTTC.

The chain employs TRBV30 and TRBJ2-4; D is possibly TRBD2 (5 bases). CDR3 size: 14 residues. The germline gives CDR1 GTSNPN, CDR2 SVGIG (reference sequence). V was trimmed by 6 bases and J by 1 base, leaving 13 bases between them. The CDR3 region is CACGGRPAKNIQYF. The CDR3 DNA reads TGTGCCTGTGGAGGACGTCCGGCCAAAAACATTCAGTACTTC.

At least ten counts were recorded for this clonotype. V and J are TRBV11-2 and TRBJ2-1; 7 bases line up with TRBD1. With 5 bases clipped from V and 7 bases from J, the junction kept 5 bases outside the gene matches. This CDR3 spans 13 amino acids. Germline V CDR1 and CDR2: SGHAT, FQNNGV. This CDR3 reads CASSPDRVNEQFF. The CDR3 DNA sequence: TGTGCCAGCAGCCCTGACAGGGTAAATGAGCAGTTCTTC.

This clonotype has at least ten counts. The CDR3 sequence is CASSERLIEKLFF. The CDR3 region has the DNA TGTGCCAGCAGTGAACGGCTTATTGAAAAACTGTTTTTT. V is TRBV6-1 and J is TRBJ1-4; D is uncertain. The CDR3 has 13 amino acids. Between the trimmed V and J ends, which lost 2 bases and 7 bases, there was a span of 8 bases. From germline, CDR1 is MNHNS and CDR2 SASEGT.

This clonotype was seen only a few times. CDR3 DNA: TGTGCCAGCAGCCCCCAACGCGCAGGGAACATTCAGTACTTC. Translating gives CASSPQRAGNIQYF. The chain has TRBV7-2 and TRBJ2-4, with D perhaps TRBD1 (5 bases). Trimming left V 5 bases short and J 7 bases short, with 15 bases between. CDR3 size: 14 residues. Per the germline V gene, CDR1 is SGHTA and CDR2 is FQGNSA. The full variable domain, its missing parts supplied by reference TRBV7-2 and TRBJ2-4, is GAGVSQSPSNKVTEKGKDVELRCDPISGHTALYWYRQSLGQGLEFLIYFQGNSAPDKSGLPSDRFSAERTGGSVSTLTIQRTQQEDSAVYLCASSPQRAGNIQYFGAGTRLSVL.

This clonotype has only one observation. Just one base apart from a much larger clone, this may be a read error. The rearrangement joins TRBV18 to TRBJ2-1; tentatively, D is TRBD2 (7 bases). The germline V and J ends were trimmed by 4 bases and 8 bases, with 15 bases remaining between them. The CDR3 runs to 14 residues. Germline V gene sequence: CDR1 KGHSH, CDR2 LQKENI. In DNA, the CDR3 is TGTGCCAGCTCACGTGGGGGGGACAAGGATGAGCAGTTCTTC. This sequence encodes CASSRGGDKDEQFF.

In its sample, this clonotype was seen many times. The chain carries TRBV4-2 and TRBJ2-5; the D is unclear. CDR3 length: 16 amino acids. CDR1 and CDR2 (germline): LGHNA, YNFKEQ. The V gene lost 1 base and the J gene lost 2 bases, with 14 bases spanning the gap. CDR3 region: CASSQASGREQETQYF. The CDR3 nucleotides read TGTGCCAGCAGCCAAGCGTCCGGTAGGGAACAAGAGACCCAGTACTTC.

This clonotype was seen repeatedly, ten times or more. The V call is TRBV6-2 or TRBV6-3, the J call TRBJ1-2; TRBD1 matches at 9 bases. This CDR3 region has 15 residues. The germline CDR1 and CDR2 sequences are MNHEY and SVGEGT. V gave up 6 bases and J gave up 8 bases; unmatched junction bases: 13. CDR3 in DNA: TGTGCCAGCAGCCGCCCACCGGGGACAGGGTCCGGCTACACCTTC. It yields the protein CASSRPPGTGSGYTF.

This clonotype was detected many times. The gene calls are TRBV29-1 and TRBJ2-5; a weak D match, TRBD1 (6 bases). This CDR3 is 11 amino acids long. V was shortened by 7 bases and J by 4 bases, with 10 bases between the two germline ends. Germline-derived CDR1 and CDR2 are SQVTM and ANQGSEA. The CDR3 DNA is TGCAGCGGGCAGACAGGAGAGACCCAGTACTTC. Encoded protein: CSGQTGETQYF.

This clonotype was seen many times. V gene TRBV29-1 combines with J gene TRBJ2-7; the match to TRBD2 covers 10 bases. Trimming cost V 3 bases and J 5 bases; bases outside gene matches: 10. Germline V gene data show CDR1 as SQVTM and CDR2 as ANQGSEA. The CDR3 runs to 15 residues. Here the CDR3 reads CSVDTQLAGRHEQYF. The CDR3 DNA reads TGCAGCGTTGACACGCAACTAGCGGGACGGCACGAGCAGTACTTC.